This paragraph covers one T cell receptor beta chain sequence. The antigen remains unidentified. The assay used was immunoSEQ (version v3.0), run at survey level. Here immunoSEQ multiplex PCR was the method, and the copy in TCRdb shows in-frame clones only, minus some. The table lists approximately 41,000 clones, 75% to 90% of them singletons. The CDR3 extends over 12 amino acids. Germline CDR1 MNHEY, CDR2 SVGAGI. V dropped 2 bases and J dropped 8; count of bases not matched to a gene: 2. The data were obtained in a study of long-term antiretroviral therapy in people with HIV. General study results and limits: Pre-ART-expanded clones dominated the repertoire at all time points. Blood, drawn from the mid-2000s to the late 2010s, may reflect older ART regimens. Controls had broader CDR3 length ranges than HIV repertoires did.

Treatment for every participant with HIV took place in the United States. The input for sequencing was unsorted PBMCs, taken 1.5 years after starting antiretroviral therapy. The receptor was derived from a man aged 18 to 30 with HIV. The gene calls are TRBV6-5 and TRBJ1-1, with 7 nucleotides matching TRBD1. CDR3 protein: CASSYLQGEAFF. CDR3 nucleotide sequence: TGTGCCAGCAGTTACCTACAGGGGGAAGCTTTCTTT.